Presented here are 12 T cell receptor beta chains from one specimen sequenced in a study of cytomegalovirus exposure and HLA in healthy donors. Libraries were prepared by immunoSEQ multiplex PCR; TCRdb keeps only in-frame clonotypes and omits some of them. The sample includes 71,000 or so clones, over 90% of them seen just once. Source material: PBMCs. The receptors were sampled from a woman aged 18 to 35 in good health and CMV-seronegative.

V and J are TRBV27 and TRBJ2-1; possibly TRBD2 for D (5 bases). Trimming took off 4 bases at V and 8 bases at J, with 15 bases between the two ends. Germline-derived CDR1 and CDR2 are MNHEY and SMNVEV (reference sequence). This CDR3 spans 14 amino acids. CDR3 nucleotides: TGTGCCAGCAGTTGGGGAAGGGAGTTAGATGAGCAGTTCTTC. It is translated as CASSWGRELDEQFF.

The rearrangement uses TRBV28 and TRBJ1-2, with D perhaps matching TRBD1 (6 bases). CDR1 is MDHEN and CDR2 is SYDVKM in the germline V gene. Trimming removed 8 bases from V and 4 bases from J, with 17 bases in between. The CDR3 extends over 14 amino acids. CDR3 DNA: TGTGCCAGCCAACCCTCGACAGGTTCCTATGGCTACACCTTC. It specifies CASQPSTGSYGYTF.

This clone has just a few counts. The chain recombines TRBV5-6 with TRBJ2-1; 10 bases line up with TRBD2. V lost 3 bases and J lost 7; bases outside the gene matches: 4. CDR3 length: 14 residues. From germline, CDR1 is SGHDT and CDR2 YYEEEE. In nucleotides, the CDR3 is TGTGCCAGCAGCTCATGGACTAGCGGAAATGAGCAGTTCTTC. Translation: CASSSWTSGNEQFF.

The V gene is TRBV7-6, the J gene TRBJ2-7; 8 bases fit TRBD2. Germline V gene lookup returns CDR1 SGHVS and CDR2 FNYEAQ. The V and J ends lost 1 base and 2 bases, in that order; junction bases with no gene match: 4. This CDR3 is 15 amino acids long. The CDR3 protein is CASSLEREGAYEQYF. Written as DNA, the CDR3 is TGTGCCAGCAGCTTAGAACGGGAGGGGGCCTACGAGCAGTACTTC.

The chain is built from TRBV4-3 and TRBJ2-4, with a tentative D call TRBD1 (6 bases). Looked up from germline, CDR1 is LGHNA and CDR2 is YSLEER. The CDR3 has 16 residues. With 0 bases removed from V and 1 base from J, the gap between germline ends came to 10 bases. The CDR3 DNA reads TGCGCCAGCAGCCAAGATAGGGGGTGGGCCAAAAACATTCAGTACTTC. Amino acid sequence: CASSQDRGWAKNIQYF.

This clone was seen a few times. The rearrangement joins TRBV6-1 to TRBJ1-5, with unresolved D. Germline loops: CDR1 MNHNS, CDR2 SASEGT. This CDR3 spans 13 amino acids. Trimming cost V 2 bases and J 10 bases, with 12 bases left between them. For the CDR3, the DNA is TGTGCCAGCAGTGAACACGGAGTAGGACCCCAGCATTTT. Amino acid sequence: CASSEHGVGPQHF.

This rearrangement joins TRBV5-1 to TRBJ2-3, with TRBD2 matching 14 bases. Unmatched junction bases numbered 4, after V lost 0 bases and J lost 4 bases. Germline assignment: CDR1 SGHRS and CDR2 YFSETQ. The CDR3 covers 17 residues. This CDR3 reads CASSLEATSGGADTQYF. CDR3 bases: TGCGCCAGCAGCTTGGAGGCGACTAGCGGGGGGGCAGATACGCAGTATTTT.

The rearrangement uses TRBV6-1 and TRBJ2-1; 7 bases match TRBD2. V dropped 7 bases and J dropped 8; count of bases not matched to a gene: 11. The CDR3 spans 14 residues. Germline V lookup: CDR1 MNHNS, CDR2 SASEGT. CDR3 residues: CASTRRGEIDEQFF. CDR3 sequence (DNA): TGTGCCAGCACCCGACGGGGGGAAATCGATGAGCAGTTCTTC.

The chain carries TRBV27 and TRBJ1-1; tentative D call: TRBD1 (5 bases). Germline values: CDR1 MNHEY, CDR2 SMNVEV (reference sequence). Trimming stripped 4 bases from V and 1 base from J, with 10 bases between. The CDR3 sequence is 14 residues long. DNA for the CDR3: TGTGCCAGCAGTTCAAGACAGAGGAACACTGAAGCTTTCTTT. Amino acids: CASSSRQRNTEAFF.

The chain employs TRBV19 and TRBJ2-3; the match to TRBD2 covers 9 bases. The germline V gene encodes CDR1 LNHDA and CDR2 SQIVND (reference sequence). V was clipped by 3 bases and J by 5 bases; unmatched bases: 9. The CDR3 contains 16 residues. The CDR3 reads CASSIALAGNGDTQYF. The CDR3 DNA follows: TGTGCCAGTAGTATCGCCCTAGCGGGAAACGGAGATACGCAGTATTTT.

The chain employs TRBV27 and TRBJ1-1; D call uncertain. The CDR3 is made up of 13 amino acids. Germline values: CDR1 MNHEY, CDR2 SMNVEV (reference sequence). Trimming cost V 1 base and J 5 bases, with 8 bases left between them. As DNA, the CDR3 is TGTGCCAGCAGTTTATTCCCCGGGACTGAAGCTTTCTTT. Amino acids: CASSLFPGTEAFF.

This clone was observed once. The chain couples TRBV2 to TRBJ2-5; 8 nucleotides line up with TRBD2. The junction had 7 bases not matched to a gene; V was cut back by 8 bases and J by 5 bases. This CDR3 region has 13 residues. From germline, CDR1 is SNHLY and CDR2 FYNNEI. CDR3 protein: CASRKGGGETQYF. DNA of the CDR3: TGTGCCAGCCGGAAGGGCGGGGGGGAGACCCAGTACTTC. The entire variable domain, with the rest obtained from reference TRBV2 and TRBJ2-5, is as follows: EPEVTQTPSHQVTQMGQEVILRCVPISNHLYFYWYRQILGQKVEFLVSFYNNEISEKSEIFDDQFSVERPDGSNFTLKIRSTKLEDSAMYFCASRKGGGETQYFGPGTRLLVL.